The clone carrying this T cell receptor (beta chain) was seen at least ten times. Its target is unknown. This sample stems from a study of T-cell reconstitution after alpha-beta-depleted transplantation in children. Trimming stripped 5 bases from V and 2 bases from J, with 13 bases between. In germline, CDR1 is SGHVS, CDR2 FNYEAQ. The CDR3 loop spans 15 amino acids. It was with unique molecular identifiers that the TCRbeta library was prepared. TCRdb reanalysed the PCR reads using MiXCR and keeps one entry per CDR3 protein. This sample has a few hundred thousand distinct CDR3 sequences, with approximately 10% found just once. Whole-study results and caveats: Surviving recipient cells, namely T cells and thymic progenitors, were the source of high day-60 TCRbeta diversity in some patients. At the one-year point after transplant, T-cell counts and TCRbeta diversity were found to come mostly from T cells that had been newly produced. Several hundred expanded graft clones reportedly were the source of alpha-beta T cells about two months after transplant.

Here the sequenced sample was peripheral blood, taken 180 days after TCRalphabeta/CD19-depleted stem cell transplant. This sequence was found in a male patient under 10 years old who had a stem cell transplant for chronic granulomatous disease, so the T cells may come from the graft donor. The chain is built from TRBV7-6 and TRBJ2-1; D is uncertain. The CDR3 protein is CASSPKRGPYNEQFF. The CDR3 DNA follows: TGTGCCAGCAGCCCTAAGAGAGGCCCCTACAATGAGCAGTTCTTC. Full variable domain (remainder filled in from reference TRBV7-6 and TRBJ2-1): GAGVSQSPRYKVTKRGQDVALRCDPISGHVSLYWYRQALGQGPEFLTYFNYEAQQDKSGLPNDRFSAERPEGSISTLTIQRTEQRDSAMYRCASSPKRGPYNEQFFGPGTRLTVL.